This TCR beta chain was identified during a study of a mutant IDH1 vaccine in newly diagnosed glioma. As for the study in general: Visits designated V12 and V13 were conducted at weeks 35 and 47, respectively.

Measured with immunoSEQ multiplex PCR; TCRdb has only the in-frame clones, and not every one. The sample has tens of thousands of clones, 74% seen once; the top ten hold about 4.9%. This CDR3 has 13 amino acids. Germline CDR1 and CDR2: SEHNR and FQNEAQ (reference sequence). V was trimmed by 1 base and J by 8 bases, leaving 11 bases between them. This clone was recorded only once. Its antigen is undetermined. Documented time point: week 35, safety follow-up. Doses comprised 300 ug of mutant IDH1 20-mer peptide each, plus topical imiquimod. The chain carries TRBV7-9 and TRBJ1-2; no clear D gene. This clonotype was obtained from a man aged 50 to 60 with glioma. Sequences were derived from PBMCs, sampled from a glioma patient whose treatment included an IDH1 peptide vaccine. CDR3 bases: TGTGCCAGCAGCTTAGGGTGGGTAGACGGCTACACCTTC. This gives the protein CASSLGWVDGYTF.